Sequencing of this T cell receptor beta chain was carried out in a study of T cells after yellow fever vaccination. Study results and limitations: Re-detected after boosting: most primary clones, about 96% of CD4 and roughly 90% of CD8.

V was clipped by 7 bases and J by 4 bases, with 13 bases between them. The CDR3 length is 14 residues. This clonotype came up many times. Its antigen remains unknown. Universal primer sites and UMIs were introduced during 5'RACE template-switching synthesis of TCR cDNA. TCRdb re-analysed the 5' RACE reads in MiXCR, keeping a single row per CDR3 protein. The sample lists around 140,000 distinct CDR3 sequences; roughly 6.7% were seen once. The V and J genes are TRBV12-3 or TRBV12-4 and TRBJ2-2; D is perhaps TRBD2 (7 bases). This sequence was found in a man younger than 40 who received the YFV17D yellow fever vaccine. This sample comprised CD4+ T cells sorted from PBMCs, obtained 10 days after the yellow fever booster vaccination. The CDR3 protein is CASNKGGFTGELFF. CDR3 DNA sequence: TGTGCCAGCAATAAGGGGGGGTTCACCGGGGAGCTGTTTTTT.